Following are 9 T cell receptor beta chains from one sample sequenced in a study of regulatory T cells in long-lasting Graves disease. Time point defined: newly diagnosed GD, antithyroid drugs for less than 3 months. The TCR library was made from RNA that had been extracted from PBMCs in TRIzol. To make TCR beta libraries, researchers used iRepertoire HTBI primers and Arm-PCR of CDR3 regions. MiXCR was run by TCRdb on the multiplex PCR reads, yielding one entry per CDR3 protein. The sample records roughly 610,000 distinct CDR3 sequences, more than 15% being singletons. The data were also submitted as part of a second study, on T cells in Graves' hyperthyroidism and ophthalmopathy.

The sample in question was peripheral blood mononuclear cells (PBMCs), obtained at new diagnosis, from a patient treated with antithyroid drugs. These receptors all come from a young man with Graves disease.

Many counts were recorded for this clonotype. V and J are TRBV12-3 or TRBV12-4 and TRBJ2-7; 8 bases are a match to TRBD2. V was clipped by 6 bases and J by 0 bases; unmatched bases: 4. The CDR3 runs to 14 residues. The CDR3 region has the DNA TGTGCCAGCAGGTCCAGCGGGAGCTCCTACGAGCAGTACTTC. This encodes CASRSSGSSYEQYF.

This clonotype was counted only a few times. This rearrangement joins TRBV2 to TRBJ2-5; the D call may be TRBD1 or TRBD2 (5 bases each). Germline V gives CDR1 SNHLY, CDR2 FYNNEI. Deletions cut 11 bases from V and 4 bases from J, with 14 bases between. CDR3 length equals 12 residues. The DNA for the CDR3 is TGTGCCGGGGGACCGTCTCCAGAGACCCAGTACTTC. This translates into CAGGPSPETQYF.

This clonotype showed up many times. For the CDR3, the DNA is TGTGCCTGCCTGGGACAGCCGGGCACTGAAGCTTTCTTT. As protein: CACLGQPGTEAFF. J is TRBJ1-1 and V is TRBV30; 7 positions agree with TRBD1. CDR1 and CDR2 (germline): GTSNPN, SVGIG (reference sequence). The trim removed 6 bases at V and 4 bases at J, leaving 8 bases unmatched. CDR3 size: 13 residues.

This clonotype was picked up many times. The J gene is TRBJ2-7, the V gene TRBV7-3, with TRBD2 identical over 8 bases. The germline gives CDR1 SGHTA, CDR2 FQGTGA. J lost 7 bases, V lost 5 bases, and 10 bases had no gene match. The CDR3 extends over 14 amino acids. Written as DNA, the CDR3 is TGTGCCAGCAGCCCGTCCGGGACTAGAAATGAGCAGTACTTC. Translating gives CASSPSGTRNEQYF.

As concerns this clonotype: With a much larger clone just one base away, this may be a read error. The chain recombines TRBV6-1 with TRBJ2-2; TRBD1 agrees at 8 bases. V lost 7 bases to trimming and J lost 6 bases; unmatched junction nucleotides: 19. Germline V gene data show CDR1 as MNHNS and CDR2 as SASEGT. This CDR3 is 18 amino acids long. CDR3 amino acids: CASIPTAGQEVQAGELFF. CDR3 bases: TGTGCCAGCATCCCTACCGCGGGACAGGAGGTTCAGGCCGGGGAGCTGTTTTTT.

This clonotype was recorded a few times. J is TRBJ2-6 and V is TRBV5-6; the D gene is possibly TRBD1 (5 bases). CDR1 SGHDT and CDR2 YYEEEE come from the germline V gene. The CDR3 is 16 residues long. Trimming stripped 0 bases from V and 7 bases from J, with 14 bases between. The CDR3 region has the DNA TGTGCCAGCAGCTTGGGGGGATCACAGGTTGCCAACGTCCTGACTTTC. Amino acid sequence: CASSLGGSQVANVLTF. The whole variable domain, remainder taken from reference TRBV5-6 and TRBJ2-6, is DAGVTQSPTHLIKTRGQQVTLRCSPKSGHDTVSWYQQALGQGPQFIFQYYEEEERQRGNFPDRFSGHQFPNYSSELNVNALLLGDSALYLCASSLGGSQVANVLTFGAGSRLTVL.

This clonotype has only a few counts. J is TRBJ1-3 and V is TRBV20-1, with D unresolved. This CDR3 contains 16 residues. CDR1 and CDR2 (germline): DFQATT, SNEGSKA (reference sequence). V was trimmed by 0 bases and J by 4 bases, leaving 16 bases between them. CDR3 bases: TGCAGTGCTAGAGATTCGTCGACGGGGAGAGGAAACACCATATATTTT. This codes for CSARDSSTGRGNTIYF.

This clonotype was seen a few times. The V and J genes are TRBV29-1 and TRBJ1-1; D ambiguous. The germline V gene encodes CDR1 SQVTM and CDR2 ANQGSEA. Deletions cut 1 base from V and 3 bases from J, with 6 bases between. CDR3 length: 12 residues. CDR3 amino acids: CSVEALDTEAFF. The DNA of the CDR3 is TGCAGCGTTGAAGCACTAGACACTGAAGCTTTCTTT.

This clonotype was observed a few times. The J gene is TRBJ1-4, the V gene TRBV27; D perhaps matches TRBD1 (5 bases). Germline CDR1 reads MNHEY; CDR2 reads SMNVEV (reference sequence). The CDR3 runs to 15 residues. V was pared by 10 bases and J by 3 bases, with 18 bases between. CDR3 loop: CATSRDGGPNEKLFF. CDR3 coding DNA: TGTGCCACCTCAAGGGACGGGGGACCTAATGAAAAACTGTTTTTT.